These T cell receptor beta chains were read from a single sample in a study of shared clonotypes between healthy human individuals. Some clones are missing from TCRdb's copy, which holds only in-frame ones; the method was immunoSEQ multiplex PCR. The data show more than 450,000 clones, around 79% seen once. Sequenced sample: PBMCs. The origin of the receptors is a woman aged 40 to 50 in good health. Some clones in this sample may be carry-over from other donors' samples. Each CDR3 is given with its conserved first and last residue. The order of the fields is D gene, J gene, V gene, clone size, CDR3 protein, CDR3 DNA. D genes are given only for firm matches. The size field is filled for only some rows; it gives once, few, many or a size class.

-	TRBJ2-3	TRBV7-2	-	CASSPDRQVPTTDTQYF	TGTGCCAGCAGCCCCGACAGGCAGGTCCCCACCACAGATACGCAGTATTTT
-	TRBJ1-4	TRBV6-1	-	CASSEVVGSNEKLFF	TGTGCCAGCAGTGAAGTCGTAGGGTCTAATGAAAAACTGTTTTTT
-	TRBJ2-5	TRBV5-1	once	CASSLGVGGETQYF	TGCGCCAGCAGCTTGGGGGTGGGTGGAGAGACCCAGTACTTC
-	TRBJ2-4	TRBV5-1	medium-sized	CASSLEGQPGNIQYF	TGCGCCAGCAGCCTAGAGGGCCAACCCGGAAACATTCAGTACTTC
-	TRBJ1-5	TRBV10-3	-	CAISESRGDQPQHF	TGTGCCATCAGTGAGTCGAGAGGCGATCAGCCCCAGCATTTT
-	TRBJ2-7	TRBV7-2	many	CASSTAAGLFRADAYEQYF	TGTGCCAGCAGCACCGCGGCAGGGCTCTTCCGAGCGGATGCCTACGAGCAGTACTTC
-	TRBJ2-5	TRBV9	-	CASSVGVWERQETQYF	TGTGCCAGCAGCGTAGGGGTATGGGAACGGCAAGAGACCCAGTACTTC
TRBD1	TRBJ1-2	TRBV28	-	CASNRGTNYGYTF	TGTGCCAGCAACAGGGGCACTAACTATGGCTACACCTTC
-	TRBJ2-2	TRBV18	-	CASSPGRTGELFF	TGTGCCAGCTCACCCGGACGAACCGGGGAGCTGTTTTTT
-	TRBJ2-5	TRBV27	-	CASSLKGDPQETQYF	TGTGCCAGCAGTTTGAAGGGGGACCCCCAAGAGACCCAGTACTTC
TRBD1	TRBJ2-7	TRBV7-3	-	CASSLAPGQGYEQYF	TGTGCCAGCAGCTTAGCCCCGGGACAGGGCTACGAGCAGTACTTC
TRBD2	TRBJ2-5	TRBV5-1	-	CASSLGTSGFQETQYF	TGCGCCAGCAGCTTGGGGACTAGCGGTTTCCAAGAGACCCAGTACTTC
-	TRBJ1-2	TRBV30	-	CAWSVMQGVNGYTF	TGTGCCTGGAGTGTAATGCAGGGTGTAAATGGCTACACCTTC
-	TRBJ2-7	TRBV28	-	CASGTRDPRGQYF	TGTGCCAGCGGGACAAGGGACCCAAGGGGGCAGTACTTC
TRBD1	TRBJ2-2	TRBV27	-	CASSLSQGYQATGELFF	TGTGCCAGCAGTCTTTCACAGGGGTATCAGGCGACCGGGGAGCTGTTTTTT
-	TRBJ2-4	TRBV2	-	CASSGLRGGGLAKNIQYF	TGTGCCAGCAGTGGGTTGCGAGGGGGGGGCTTAGCCAAAAACATTCAGTACTTC
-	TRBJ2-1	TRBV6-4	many	CASSDRLDEPTEQFF	TGTGCCAGCAGTGATCGGTTGGACGAGCCTACTGAGCAGTTCTTC
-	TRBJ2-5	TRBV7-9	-	CASSLGQQGETQYF	TGTGCCAGCAGCTTAGGCCAACAGGGTGAGACCCAGTACTTC
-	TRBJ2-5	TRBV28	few	CASQGYQETQYF	TGTGCCAGCCAGGGGTACCAAGAGACCCAGTACTTC
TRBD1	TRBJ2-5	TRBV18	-	CASSSGTGKETQYF	TGTGCCAGCTCTTCCGGGACAGGGAAAGAGACCCAGTACTTC
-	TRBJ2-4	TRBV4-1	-	CASSQLVVTYLAKNIQYF	TGCGCCAGCAGCCAGCTAGTTGTGACATATCTAGCCAAAAACATTCAGTACTTC
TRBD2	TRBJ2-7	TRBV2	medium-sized	CASQRGSYEQYF	TGTGCCAGCCAGCGGGGCTCCTACGAGCAGTACTTC
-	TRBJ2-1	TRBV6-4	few	CASSDQGSGSNEQFF	TGTGCCAGCAGTGACCAGGGGAGCGGGTCCAATGAGCAGTTCTTC
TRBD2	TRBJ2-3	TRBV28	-	CASSLRGGGTDTQYF	TGTGCCAGCAGTTTACGGGGGGGAGGCACAGATACGCAGTATTTT
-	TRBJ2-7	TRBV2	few	CASSVGNSYEQYF	TGTGCCAGCAGTGTAGGAAACTCCTACGAGCAGTACTTC
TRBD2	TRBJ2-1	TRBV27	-	CASSRRLAGDEQFF	TGTGCCAGCAGCCGGCGACTAGCGGGGGATGAGCAGTTCTTC
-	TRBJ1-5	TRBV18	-	CASSPPSRSAAQHF	TGTGCCAGCTCACCACCGTCACGGTCAGCGGCCCAGCATTTT
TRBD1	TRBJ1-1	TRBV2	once	CASTGGAEAFF	TGTGCCAGCACAGGGGGCGCTGAAGCTTTCTTT
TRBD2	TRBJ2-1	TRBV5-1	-	CASSPIAGDVNEQFF	TGCGCCAGCAGCCCGATAGCGGGAGATGTAAATGAGCAGTTCTTC
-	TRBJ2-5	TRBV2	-	CASSEALEVLAPRGTQYF	TGTGCCAGCAGTGAAGCTTTAGAGGTTTTGGCGCCCAGGGGGACCCAGTACTTC
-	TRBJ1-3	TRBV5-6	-	CASTVDPDGLNTIYF	TGTGCCAGCACCGTCGACCCCGACGGCCTAAACACCATATATTTT
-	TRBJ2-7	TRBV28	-	CASSPPGHGSYEQYF	TGTGCCAGCAGTCCACCGGGACACGGCTCCTACGAGCAGTACTTC
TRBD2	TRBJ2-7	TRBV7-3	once	CASNFSGRGKNEQYF	TGTGCCAGCAACTTTAGCGGGAGAGGTAAGAACGAGCAGTACTTC
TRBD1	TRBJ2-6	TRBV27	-	CASRRTGEGANVLTF	TGTGCCAGCAGGCGGACAGGGGAAGGGGCCAACGTCCTGACTTTC
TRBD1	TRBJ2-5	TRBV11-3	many	CASSPGTAEGTQYF	TGTGCCAGCAGCCCCGGGACAGCTGAGGGGACCCAGTACTTC